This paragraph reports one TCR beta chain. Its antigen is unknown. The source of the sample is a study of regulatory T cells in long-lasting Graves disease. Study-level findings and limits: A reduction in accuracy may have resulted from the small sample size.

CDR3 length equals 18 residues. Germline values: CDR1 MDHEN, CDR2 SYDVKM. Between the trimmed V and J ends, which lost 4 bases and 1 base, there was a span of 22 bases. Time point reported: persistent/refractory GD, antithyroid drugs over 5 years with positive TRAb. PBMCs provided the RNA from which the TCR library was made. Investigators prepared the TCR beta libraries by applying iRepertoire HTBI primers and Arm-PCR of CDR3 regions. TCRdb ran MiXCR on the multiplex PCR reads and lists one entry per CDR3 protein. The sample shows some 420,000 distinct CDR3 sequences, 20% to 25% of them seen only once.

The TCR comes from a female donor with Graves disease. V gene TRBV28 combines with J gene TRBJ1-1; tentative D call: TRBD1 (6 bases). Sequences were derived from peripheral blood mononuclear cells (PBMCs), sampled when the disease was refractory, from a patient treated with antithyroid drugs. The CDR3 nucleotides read TGTGCCAGCAGTTCTATACAGCTACTAGGGGGGAGGAACACTGAAGCTTTCTTT. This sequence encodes CASSSIQLLGGRNTEAFF. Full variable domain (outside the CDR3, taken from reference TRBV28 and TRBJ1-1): DVKVTQSSRYLVKRTGEKVFLECVQDMDHENMFWYRQDPGLGLRLIYFSYDVKMKEKGDIPEGYSVSREKKERFSLILESASTNQTSMYLCASSSIQLLGGRNTEAFFGQGTRLTVV.